Presented here are 14 T cell receptor beta chains from one specimen sequenced in a study of T cells after yellow fever vaccination. TCRdb reanalysed the 5' RACE reads using MiXCR and keeps one entry per CDR3 protein. Of 610,000 or so distinct CDR3 sequences in the sample, around 12% were seen once. Sequencing used PBMCs, obtained on the day of the yellow fever booster vaccination. Every receptor here comes from a man in his thirties or forties who received the YFV17D yellow fever vaccine.

This clonotype was counted between two and nine times. The gene calls are TRBV29-1 and TRBJ2-5; perhaps D is TRBD1 or TRBD2 (5 bases each). Germline lookup yields CDR1 SQVTM and CDR2 ANQGSEA. V was pared by 1 base and J by 2 bases, with 8 bases between. This CDR3 comprises 13 residues. The CDR3 nucleotides read TGCAGCGTTGAAGGGGGGTTTCAAGAGACCCAGTACTTC. Translation: CSVEGGFQETQYF.

V gene TRBV24-1 combines with J gene TRBJ1-1, with D perhaps TRBD1 (5 bases). CDR1 KGHDR and CDR2 SFDVKD come from the germline V gene. The V end lost 5 bases, the J end lost 3 bases, and 18 bases lay between the germline ends. The CDR3 is 16 residues long. CDR3 nucleotide sequence: TGTGCCACCAGTGGAGGTAGGGGCGCGGGGGACACTGAAGCTTTCTTT. It translates to CATSGGRGAGDTEAFF.

The chain uses TRBV20-1 and TRBJ2-2; D is possibly TRBD2 (5 bases). The V gene's germline CDR1 is DFQATT and CDR2 SNEGSKA (reference sequence). This CDR3 comprises 17 residues. Trimming cost V 2 bases and J 3 bases, with 19 bases left between them. CDR3 DNA sequence: TGCAGTGCTAGATCCTCGGCGAGCGGCAGAGACACCGGGGAGCTGTTTTTT. Protein: CSARSSASGRDTGELFF.

At least ten counts were recorded for this clonotype. CDR3 amino acids: CASSPSGTGRPGANVLTF. CDR3 coding DNA: TGTGCCAGCAGTCCATCCGGGACAGGGAGACCTGGGGCCAACGTCCTGACTTTC. This sequence joins TRBV28 and TRBJ2-6; 9 positions match TRBD1. In germline, CDR1 is MDHEN, CDR2 SYDVKM. J was trimmed by 2 bases and V by 5 bases; bases with no gene match: 10. The length of the CDR3 is 18 residues.

The rearrangement uses TRBV20-1 and TRBJ2-1; 7 nucleotides align to TRBD2. CDR1 and CDR2 from the germline V gene are DFQATT and SNEGSKA (reference sequence). The CDR3 spans 14 residues. J was trimmed by 2 bases and V by 4 bases; bases with no gene match: 5. CDR3 protein: CSAKGRGTYNEQFF. CDR3 DNA: TGCAGTGCTAAGGGGAGGGGTACCTACAATGAGCAGTTCTTC.

The chain has TRBV12-3 or TRBV12-4 and TRBJ1-1; perhaps TRBD1 as D (5 bases). CDR3 length: 14 residues. Trimming left V 5 bases short and J 8 bases short, with 18 bases between. The CDR3: CASSGPGRPREAFF. The CDR3 nucleotides are TGTGCCAGCAGTGGCCCGGGACGGCCTAGGGAAGCTTTCTTT.

CDR3 sequence: CASRIPGYGTDTQYF. CDR3 nucleotides: TGTGCCAGCAGAATTCCAGGGTATGGAACAGATACGCAGTATTTT. V and J are TRBV27 and TRBJ2-3, with D perhaps matching TRBD1 (5 bases). With 6 bases removed from V and 3 bases from J, the gap between germline ends came to 16 bases. This CDR3 region has 15 residues. The V gene's germline CDR1 is MNHEY and CDR2 SMNVEV (reference sequence).

This clonotype was counted a few times. The gene calls are TRBV12-3 or TRBV12-4 and TRBJ2-4; 9 nucleotides line up with TRBD1. The CDR3 consists of 16 residues. Trimming took 3 bases from V and 8 from J; bases not matched to a gene: 11. The CDR3 DNA reads TGTGCCAGCAGTTTTGGGGACCCTGGACAGGGGCACATTCAGTACTTC. This encodes CASSFGDPGQGHIQYF.

The chain is built from TRBV5-1 and TRBJ2-1; 9 bases are shared with TRBD2. There are 15 residues in the CDR3. With V trimmed by 0 bases and J by 7 bases, 5 bases remained unmatched. The V gene's germline CDR1 is SGHRS and CDR2 YFSETQ. The CDR3 DNA is TGCGCCAGCAGCTTGGGGGCTAGCGGGACTAATGAGCAGTTCTTC. It translates to CASSLGASGTNEQFF.

This chain links TRBV6-2 or TRBV6-3 with TRBJ1-5; D is perhaps TRBD1 (6 bases). The germline CDR1 and CDR2 sequences are MNHEY and SVGEGT. V dropped 5 bases and J dropped 4 bases, with 18 bases sitting between them. CDR3 size: 16 residues. CDR3 loop: CASSPRTDLRNQPQHF. As DNA, the CDR3 is TGTGCCAGCAGTCCTCGGACAGACCTCAGGAATCAGCCCCAGCATTTT.

The chain joins TRBV11-2 to TRBJ2-2; tentatively, D is TRBD1 (5 bases). V lost 2 bases and J lost 2, with 15 bases in between. Germline V gene lookup returns CDR1 SGHAT and CDR2 FQNNGV. CDR3 length: 17 residues. CDR3 sequence: CASSLTGYGVNTGELFF. The CDR3 DNA sequence: TGTGCCAGCAGCTTAACAGGTTACGGAGTTAACACCGGGGAGCTGTTTTTT.

The chain has TRBV15 and TRBJ2-1, with a tentative D call TRBD2 (6 bases). Germline V gene sequence: CDR1 LNHNV, CDR2 YYDKDF (reference sequence). The CDR3 loop spans 15 amino acids. Trimming shortened V by 0 bases and J by 3 bases, and 9 bases separated the two germline ends. The CDR3 reads CATSREGLLYNEQFF. The CDR3 bases are TGTGCCACCAGCAGAGAGGGACTCCTCTACAATGAGCAGTTCTTC.

V and J are TRBV7-2 and TRBJ2-7; D call uncertain. CDR1 is SGHTA and CDR2 is FQGNSA in the germline V gene. Trimming took 1 base from V and 0 from J, leaving 10 bases between them. The CDR3 contains 15 residues. CDR3 region: CASSLDRSSSYEQYF. The DNA of the CDR3 is TGTGCCAGCAGCTTAGATCGATCCAGCTCCTACGAGCAGTACTTC. Complete variable domain (other parts from reference TRBV7-2 and TRBJ2-7): GAGVSQSPSNKVTEKGKDVELRCDPISGHTALYWYRQSLGQGLEFLIYFQGNSAPDKSGLPSDRFSAERTGGSVSTLTIQRTQQEDSAVYLCASSLDRSSSYEQYFGPGTRLTVT.

Only a few counts were recorded for this clonotype. The rearrangement links TRBV7-8 to TRBJ2-7; TRBD2 agrees at 10 bases. There are 15 residues in the CDR3. With V trimmed by 3 bases and J by 3 bases, 5 bases remained unmatched. Germline V CDR1 and CDR2: SGHVS, FQNEAQ. The CDR3 DNA sequence: TGTGCCAGCAGCTTCCAAGCGGGAGGGATCTACGAGCAGTACTTC. This translates into CASSFQAGGIYEQYF. Looking up the rest from reference TRBV7-8 and TRBJ2-7 gives the full variable domain: GAGVSQSPRYKVAKRGQDVALRCDPISGHVSLFWYQQALGQGPEFLTYFQNEAQLDKSGLPSDRFFAERPEGSVSTLKIQRTQQEDSAVYLCASSFQAGGIYEQYFGPGTRLTVT.